Below are 25 T cell receptor beta chains sequenced from a single sample in a study of control samples from healthy donors and cancer patients. The data were produced by immunoSEQ multiplex PCR, yet TCRdb's version contains in-frame clones alone and is incomplete. Of roughly 450,000 clones listed, about nine tenths are singletons. The sequencing sample was made of PBMCs. The origin of the receptors is a man aged 35-49 years with head and neck cancer.

This chain links TRBV28 with TRBJ1-1; the match to TRBD1 covers 10 bases. J lost 5 bases, V lost 4 bases, and 10 bases had no gene match. CDR1 and CDR2 (germline): MDHEN, SYDVKM. The CDR3 is 16 residues long. CDR3 sequence (DNA): TGTGCCAGCAGTTGGCTTCCGGGACAGGGGCGTACTGAAGCTTTCTTT. Translating it yields CASSWLPGQGRTEAFF.

This chain uses TRBV30 with TRBJ2-7; no clear D gene. In germline, CDR1 is GTSNPN, CDR2 SVGIG (reference sequence). CDR3 length equals 16 residues. The V and J ends lost 2 bases and 0 bases respectively, with 17 bases between them. The CDR3 nucleotides are TGTGCCTGGAGTCCGACGAGGAGACTGTTCTCCTACGAGCAGTACTTC. It is translated as CAWSPTRRLFSYEQYF.

The chain combines TRBV4-3 with TRBJ1-3; weak D call: TRBD1 (5 bases). Germline V CDR1 and CDR2: LGHNA, YSLEER. V shed 0 bases and J shed 0 bases, with 12 bases lying between them. CDR3 length: 17 amino acids. The CDR3, as DNA: TGCGCCAGCAGCCAAGACTGGGACCGGAGCTCTGGAAACACCATATATTTT. The encoded protein is CASSQDWDRSSGNTIYF.

The J gene is TRBJ1-1, the V gene TRBV5-1; D uncertain. Germline assignment: CDR1 SGHRS and CDR2 YFSETQ. This CDR3 spans 14 amino acids. The ends were cut back, 0 bases at V and 1 base at J, with 7 bases in the middle. CDR3 amino acids: CASSLDRGNTEAFF. DNA for the CDR3: TGCGCCAGCAGCTTGGACAGAGGGAACACTGAAGCTTTCTTT.

This rearrangement joins TRBV27 to TRBJ1-4; D is undetermined. V dropped 4 bases and J dropped 0 bases, with 6 bases sitting between them. CDR3 length: 14 residues. The germline CDR1 and CDR2 sequences are MNHEY and SMNVEV (reference sequence). The CDR3: CASSSGATNEKLFF. The DNA for the CDR3 is TGTGCCAGCAGTTCAGGAGCAACTAATGAAAAACTGTTTTTT.

The chain has TRBV19 and TRBJ2-1; 8 bases fit TRBD2. Per germline, CDR1 LNHDA and CDR2 SQIVND (reference sequence). V lost 5 bases to trimming and J lost 3 bases; unmatched junction nucleotides: 6. The CDR3 sequence is 15 residues long. CDR3 amino acids: CASSRGRGGYNEQFF. The CDR3 DNA reads TGTGCCAGTAGTCGGGGACGGGGGGGCTACAATGAGCAGTTCTTC.

The V gene is TRBV7-3, the J gene TRBJ2-5; maybe TRBD2 (6 bases). The germline V gene encodes CDR1 SGHTA and CDR2 FQGTGA. There are 16 residues in the CDR3. V lost 1 base, J lost 5 bases, and 17 bases lay in between. The CDR3: CASSLKGSPGRETQYF. The CDR3 nucleotides read TGTGCCAGCAGCTTAAAGGGATCCCCGGGGAGGGAGACCCAGTACTTC.

The chain employs TRBV19 and TRBJ2-2; D is undetermined. Between the trimmed V and J ends, which lost 5 bases and 0 bases, there was a span of 7 bases. Germline V CDR1 and CDR2: LNHDA, SQIVND (reference sequence). This CDR3 has 14 amino acids. The CDR3 loop reads CASSLGPNTGELFF. CDR3 bases: TGTGCCAGTAGTTTAGGGCCGAACACCGGGGAGCTGTTTTTT.

The chain carries TRBV3-1 (or the pseudogene TRBV3-2) and TRBJ2-3, with TRBD2 matching 9 bases. This CDR3 spans 16 amino acids. Trimming removed 1 base from V and 3 bases from J; junction bases left unmatched: 5. Per germline, CDR1 LGHDT and CDR2 YNNKEL (reference sequence). The CDR3 sequence: CASSQGASGVTDTQYF. The CDR3 nucleotides are TGTGCCAGCAGCCAAGGGGCTAGCGGGGTAACAGATACGCAGTATTTT.

The chain joins TRBV2 to TRBJ1-4; TRBD1 matches 7 bases. This CDR3 spans 15 amino acids. V lost 5 bases to trimming and J lost 4 bases; unmatched junction nucleotides: 7. CDR1 SNHLY and CDR2 FYNNEI come from the germline V gene. CDR3 sequence: CASSLSRGNNEKLFF. CDR3 nucleotide sequence: TGTGCCAGCAGTCTTTCCAGGGGGAATAATGAAAAACTGTTTTTT.

V is TRBV6-2 or TRBV6-3 and J is TRBJ2-7; perhaps TRBD2 as D (5 bases). V was pared by 1 base and J by 7 bases, with 17 bases between. In germline, CDR1 is MNHEY, CDR2 SVGEGT. The CDR3 runs 15 residues. The CDR3 region has the DNA TGTGCCAGCAGTTACTTCTCCGGGCCCCGCGGGGAGCAGTACTTC. Its translation: CASSYFSGPRGEQYF.

The chain combines TRBV9 with TRBJ1-5; D remains ambiguous. CDR1 is SGDLS, CDR2 YYNGEE, per germline. V shed 0 bases and J shed 2 bases, with 0 bases lying between them. The CDR3 runs 12 residues. Here the CDR3 reads CASSVGNQPQHF. The CDR3 bases are TGTGCCAGCAGCGTAGGCAATCAGCCCCAGCATTTT.

The genes are TRBV10-3 and TRBJ1-2; 8 bases map to TRBD1. Germline-derived CDR1 and CDR2 are ENHRY and SYGVKD. The CDR3 consists of 15 residues. V was pared by 2 bases and J by 6 bases, with 8 bases of the junction left unmatched. The CDR3 region is CAISEPAGGEDGYTF. CDR3 bases: TGTGCCATCAGTGAGCCGGCAGGGGGCGAGGATGGCTACACCTTC.

This chain joins TRBV7-2 and TRBJ1-5, with D unclear. Germline loops: CDR1 SGHTA, CDR2 FQGNSA. This CDR3 region has 15 residues. Deletions cut 3 bases from V and 0 bases from J, with 9 bases between. CDR3 bases: TGTGCCAGCAGCTTTGTAGTAAATAGCAATCAGCCCCAGCATTTT. Protein product: CASSFVVNSNQPQHF.

The chain uses TRBV4-1 and TRBJ2-7, with 10 bases aligning to TRBD1. V shed 7 bases and J 2 bases; nucleotides not matched to a gene: 5. Germline values: CDR1 MGHRA, CDR2 YSYEKL. CDR3 length: 14 amino acids. The CDR3 sequence: CASTLGTGAYEQYF. The CDR3 coding sequence is TGCGCCAGCACCCTAGGGACAGGGGCCTACGAGCAGTACTTC.

The chain links TRBV7-8 to TRBJ1-2; D not certain. Trimming cost V 2 bases and J 7 bases, with 14 bases left between them. This CDR3 region has 14 residues. Per germline, CDR1 SGHVS and CDR2 FQNEAQ. In DNA form, the CDR3 reads TGTGCCAGCAGCTTAACGGAAGGACGGGTTGGCTACACCTTC. Its translation is CASSLTEGRVGYTF.

The CDR3 nucleotides read TGTGCCAGCAGCCTCCGGGTGGGGAACACTGAAGCTTTCTTT. Its protein is CASSLRVGNTEAFF. J is TRBJ1-1 and V is TRBV11-1; D unresolved. In germline, CDR1 is SGHAT, CDR2 FQDESV (reference sequence). The CDR3 runs to 14 residues. The V end was cut by 5 bases, the J end by 1 base, with 11 bases between.

The rearrangement uses TRBV5-4 and TRBJ1-1, with unresolved D. Trimming took off 1 base at V and 1 base at J, with 17 bases between the two ends. The CDR3 is made up of 17 amino acids. Germline V gene lookup returns CDR1 SGHNT and CDR2 YYREEE (reference sequence). The CDR3 spells CASSLKGHGVRNTEAFF. In DNA form, the CDR3 reads TGTGCCAGCAGCTTGAAAGGGCATGGCGTACGGAACACTGAAGCTTTCTTT.

V usage is TRBV3-1 (or the pseudogene TRBV3-2) and J usage is TRBJ1-4; 8 bases agree with TRBD1. The V gene's germline CDR1 is LGHDT and CDR2 YNNKEL (reference sequence). The CDR3 loop spans 14 amino acids. The trim removed 1 base at V and 11 bases at J, leaving 6 bases unmatched. CDR3 DNA sequence: TGTGCCAGCAGCCAAGGAACAGGGGGGAATAAACTGTTTTTT. Amino acids: CASSQGTGGNKLFF.

Worth noting for this clone: This is likely a read error, given that the CDR3 carries no conserved phenylalanine or tryptophan at its end. Because the CDR3's place on the DNA is in doubt, the DNA is left out and the CDR3 is given as listed by TCRdb. The chain uses TRBV3-1 (or the pseudogene TRBV3-2) and TRBJ1-1; the DNA was not compared with TRBD1, the D call given in the table. The germline gives CDR1 LGHDT, CDR2 YNNKEL (reference sequence). The CDR3 is 14 amino acids long, termini counted. CDR3 in amino acids: CASSQDLARHPRFY.

The chain recombines TRBV28 with TRBJ1-1; D is possibly TRBD1 (6 bases). Per germline, CDR1 MDHEN and CDR2 SYDVKM. V was cut by 5 bases and J by 4 bases, with 17 bases left in between. The CDR3 length is 15 residues. DNA for the CDR3: TGTGCCAGCAGTAGACCCAGGGGTCGGGGCACTGAAGCTTTCTTT. Translating gives CASSRPRGRGTEAFF.

V usage is TRBV5-6 and J usage is TRBJ1-6, with TRBD1 matching 10 bases. Germline CDR1 is SGHDT and CDR2 is YYEEEE. The length of the CDR3 is 15 residues. J gave up 9 bases and V 5 bases, and 8 bases lay outside the gene matches. CDR3 sequence reads: CASRRKTGGFSPLHF. CDR3 nucleotide sequence: TGTGCCAGCAGGAGAAAGACAGGGGGCTTTTCACCCCTCCACTTT.

The chain combines TRBV28 with TRBJ1-5; possible D gene TRBD1, 5 bases. Germline-derived CDR1 and CDR2 are MDHEN and SYDVKM. The CDR3 has 15 amino acids. Trimming cost V 5 bases and J 4 bases, with 15 bases left between them. CDR3 coding DNA: TGTGCCAGCAGTCCCGGGGGGGTCATGAATCAGCCCCAGCATTTT. Translated: CASSPGGVMNQPQHF.

This sequence joins TRBV7-9 and TRBJ1-1; possible D gene TRBD1, 5 bases. Germline V gene lookup returns CDR1 SEHNR and CDR2 FQNEAQ (reference sequence). The CDR3 is made up of 17 amino acids. Trimming pared 5 bases from V and 0 bases from J, leaving 19 bases between. The CDR3 DNA sequence: TGTGCCAGCAGCCCGTCTGGCCGATTGGGGGTGAACACTGAAGCTTTCTTT. As protein: CASSPSGRLGVNTEAFF.

V usage is TRBV6-8 and J usage is TRBJ1-4, with D perhaps TRBD1 (5 bases). Trimming left V 1 base short and J 3 bases short, with 12 bases between. The germline CDR1 and CDR2 sequences are MNHGY and SAAAGT. CDR3 length: 16 residues. The CDR3 DNA reads TGTGCCAGCAGTTACTTGGGGGGAAGGGCTAATGAAAAACTGTTTTTT. This translates into CASSYLGGRANEKLFF.